The 15 T cell receptor beta chains listed next were all sequenced from one sample in a study of blood T cell repertoires in COVID-19. Produced via immunoSEQ multiplex PCR; TCRdb's table is partial and in-frame only. The data show 120,000 or so clones, 70% to 85% seen once. Sequenced input: peripheral blood. These receptors all stem from a woman in her forties or fifties with acute or convalescent COVID-19.

This sequence joins TRBV5-4 and TRBJ1-2; a weak D match, TRBD1 (6 bases). This CDR3 comprises 13 residues. Germline-derived CDR1 and CDR2 are SGHNT and YYREEE (reference sequence). The V end was cut by 3 bases, the J end by 8 bases, with 14 bases between. CDR3 region: CASSWDIKGGYTF. CDR3 in DNA: TGTGCCAGCAGCTGGGACATCAAGGGAGGCTACACCTTC.

The gene calls are TRBV5-1 and TRBJ1-2; possibly TRBD1 for D (5 bases). The germline V gene encodes CDR1 SGHRS and CDR2 YFSETQ. The V end lost 4 bases, the J end lost 2 bases, and 15 bases lay between the germline ends. This CDR3 contains 15 residues. DNA for the CDR3: TGCGCCAGCAGCCCCACCGGGACTGCAAACTATGGCTACACCTTC. Its translation is CASSPTGTANYGYTF. Together with reference TRBV5-1 and TRBJ1-2, the CDR3 gives the full variable domain: KAGVTQTPRYLIKTRGQQVTLSCSPISGHRSVSWYQQTPGQGLQFLFEYFSETQRNKGNFPGRFSGRQFSNSRSEMNVSTLELGDSALYLCASSPTGTANYGYTFGSGTRLTVV.

The CDR3 bases are TGTGCCAGTAACGGGGAAAGGCACAATGAGCAGTTCTTC. This encodes CASNGERHNEQFF. The chain recombines TRBV19 with TRBJ2-1, with D perhaps matching TRBD2 (5 bases). The CDR3 runs to 13 residues. The V end was cut by 7 bases, the J end by 5 bases, with 12 bases between. CDR1 is LNHDA, CDR2 SQIVND, per germline (reference sequence). Supplemented by reference TRBV19 and TRBJ2-1, the full variable domain reads DGGITQSPKYLFRKEGQNVTLSCEQNLNHDAMYWYRQDPGQGLRLIYYSQIVNDFQKGDIAEGYSVSREKKESFPLTVTSAQKNPTAFYLCASNGERHNEQFFGPGTRLTVL.

The J gene is TRBJ1-2, the V gene TRBV2; no clear D. The CDR3 has 14 amino acids. Trimming pared 1 base from V and 4 bases from J, leaving 10 bases between. Germline V CDR1 and CDR2: SNHLY, FYNNEI. Here the CDR3 reads CASSEGIGIYGYTF. The CDR3 coding sequence is TGTGCCAGCAGTGAAGGCATCGGTATCTATGGCTACACCTTC.

The V call is TRBV6-2 or TRBV6-3, the J call TRBJ2-1, with 7 bases lining up with TRBD1. CDR1 and CDR2 from the germline V gene are MNHEY and SVGEGT. V shed 0 bases, J shed 9 bases, and the junction held 2 bases outside the gene matches. The CDR3 runs 13 residues. The CDR3 loop reads CASSYSWTGEQFF. The DNA for the CDR3 is TGTGCCAGCAGTTACTCGTGGACAGGTGAGCAGTTCTTC.

This chain uses TRBV5-1 with TRBJ1-1, with TRBD1 identical over 10 bases. J lost 5 bases, V lost 4 bases, and 8 bases had no gene match. Germline V CDR1 and CDR2: SGHRS, YFSETQ. The CDR3 is 15 residues long. CDR3 bases: TGCGCCAGCAGCAGCGGGACAGGGGCGAAGACTGAAGCTTTCTTT. It codes for CASSSGTGAKTEAFF. The variable domain in full, with the rest retrieved from reference TRBV5-1 and TRBJ1-1, is KAGVTQTPRYLIKTRGQQVTLSCSPISGHRSVSWYQQTPGQGLQFLFEYFSETQRNKGNFPGRFSGRQFSNSRSEMNVSTLELGDSALYLCASSSGTGAKTEAFFGQGTRLTVV.

This chain joins TRBV28 and TRBJ2-1; the D gene is possibly TRBD2 (7 bases). V lost 2 bases and J 6 bases, leaving 14 bases between the germline ends. From germline, CDR1 is MDHEN and CDR2 SYDVKM. CDR3 length: 15 amino acids. CDR3 amino acids: CASSLGGAVGNEQFF. The CDR3 DNA sequence: TGTGCCAGCAGTTTAGGGGGGGCCGTAGGCAATGAGCAGTTCTTC.

This chain links TRBV29-1 with TRBJ2-3, with D maybe TRBD1 (6 bases). V lost 6 bases and J 0 bases, leaving 13 bases between the germline ends. In germline, CDR1 is SQVTM, CDR2 ANQGSEA. The CDR3 runs 14 residues. The CDR3 coding sequence is TGCAGCGTAGCAGCAGGGGTTAGCACAGATACGCAGTATTTT. This sequence encodes CSVAAGVSTDTQYF.

This clone was seen a few times. J is TRBJ1-4 and V is TRBV3-1 (or the pseudogene TRBV3-2), with D possibly TRBD1 on 5 matching bases. Trimming cost V 0 bases and J 7 bases, with 12 bases left between them. CDR3 length equals 15 residues. Germline V CDR1 and CDR2: LGHDT, YNNKEL (reference sequence). DNA for the CDR3: TGTGCCAGCAGCCAAGATTGGGGCGACGGTGAAAAACTGTTTTTT. Encoded protein: CASSQDWGDGEKLFF.

This chain links TRBV6-5 with TRBJ2-3, with 10 bases aligning to TRBD1. Losses at the gene ends were 7 bases for V and 0 bases for J; bases not matched to a gene: 4. From germline, CDR1 is MNHEY and CDR2 SVGAGI. The CDR3 consists of 15 residues. The CDR3: CASKDRGLSTDTQYF. DNA of the CDR3: TGTGCCAGCAAAGACAGGGGGCTGAGCACAGATACGCAGTATTTT.

This chain uses TRBV12-3 or TRBV12-4 with TRBJ2-7, with D maybe TRBD1 (6 bases). Trimming pared 6 bases from V and 3 bases from J, leaving 12 bases between. The CDR3 totals 13 residues. CDR3 sequence reads: CASSARDNYEQYF. The CDR3 region has the DNA TGTGCCAGCAGCGCCCGGGACAACTACGAGCAGTACTTC.

J is TRBJ2-2 and V is TRBV4-1, with D possibly TRBD2 on 5 matching bases. Germline V gene data show CDR1 as MGHRA and CDR2 as YSYEKL. Trimming removed 1 base at V and 4 bases at J, with 16 bases between. CDR3 length equals 17 residues. CDR3 amino acids: CASSQVVGQRITGELFF. DNA of the CDR3: TGCGCCAGCAGCCAAGTCGTAGGTCAGCGGATCACCGGGGAGCTGTTTTTT.

The rearrangement joins TRBV6-5 to TRBJ2-4; 7 bases agree with TRBD1. Germline CDR1 MNHEY, CDR2 SVGAGI. Unmatched junction bases numbered 5, after V lost 8 bases and J lost 4 bases. This CDR3 spans 13 amino acids. The CDR3 is CASARDSKNIQYF. In DNA form, the CDR3 reads TGTGCCAGCGCTAGGGACAGTAAAAACATTCAGTACTTC.

This chain links TRBV27 with TRBJ1-6, with TRBD1 matching 9 bases. The trim removed 8 bases at V and 0 bases at J, leaving 8 bases unmatched. There are 17 residues in the CDR3. The V gene's germline CDR1 is MNHEY and CDR2 SMNVEV (reference sequence). This chain's CDR3 is CASPEGQGSSYNSPLHF. CDR3 bases: TGTGCCAGCCCTGAAGGACAGGGGAGCTCCTATAATTCACCCCTCCACTTT.

This clone was detected a few times. The chain links TRBV21-1 to TRBJ1-4; no DNA check was done on the table's D call, TRBD1. TRBV21-1 is given as a pseudogene. CDR3 length equals 17 residues. DNA of the CDR3: TGTGCCAGCAGGGTACAGGTCCGAGGTGGTGGTAATGAAAAACTGTTTTTT. Its protein product is CASRVQVRGGGNEKLFF.